The 24 T cell receptor beta chains below come from one sample, sequenced in a study of cytomegalovirus exposure and HLA in healthy donors. PCR amplification relied on 60 Vbeta primers (plus 13 Jbeta primers). TCRdb keeps only in-frame clones here, not all; method: immunoSEQ multiplex PCR. The listing contains about 20,000 clones. Sequenced material: PBMCs. These receptors were taken from a man in his 60s in good health and CMV-seropositive.

The V and J genes are TRBV9 and TRBJ2-3, with a weak D call TRBD1 (6 bases). Germline loops: CDR1 SGDLS, CDR2 YYNGEE. Trimming shortened V by 9 bases and J by 3 bases, and 17 bases separated the two germline ends. The CDR3 sequence is 14 residues long. CDR3 DNA sequence: TGTGCCACCTCATCGACAGGATTAACAGATACGCAGTATTTT. Amino acid sequence: CATSSTGLTDTQYF. Full variable domain (missing parts from reference TRBV9 and TRBJ2-3): DSGVTQTPKHLITATGQRVTLRCSPRSGDLSVYWYQQSLDQGLQFLIQYYNGEERAKGNILERFSAQQFPDLHSELNLSSLELGDSALYFCATSSTGLTDTQYFGPGTRLTVL.

The chain joins TRBV18 to TRBJ2-7; D may be TRBD1 (8 bases). The germline CDR1 and CDR2 sequences are KGHSH and LQKENI. V gave up 5 bases and J gave up 0 bases, with 20 bases separating them. CDR3 length: 17 residues. The CDR3 reads CASSRTGLAGYSYEQYF. The CDR3 nucleotides are TGTGCCAGCTCAAGGACAGGGTTAGCGGGCTACTCCTACGAGCAGTACTTC.

The chain employs TRBV5-1 and TRBJ2-2; 8 nucleotides match TRBD2. CDR3 length: 15 residues. Germline V lookup: CDR1 SGHRS, CDR2 YFSETQ. V lost 4 bases to trimming and J lost 4 bases; unmatched junction nucleotides: 6. CDR3 nucleotides: TGCGCCAGCAGCAGGTTAGCGGGATCCACCGGGGAGCTGTTTTTT. Translation gives CASSRLAGSTGELFF.

The chain uses TRBV5-4 and TRBJ2-7; TRBD1 agrees at 7 bases. Germline lookup yields CDR1 SGHNT and CDR2 YYREEE (reference sequence). V was clipped by 4 bases and J by 2 bases; unmatched bases: 9. The CDR3 covers 15 residues. The CDR3 loop is CASSPAQGLTYEQYF. The DNA of the CDR3 is TGTGCCAGCAGCCCCGCACAGGGGCTCACCTACGAGCAGTACTTC.

The chain couples TRBV10-3 to TRBJ1-5, with 9 positions matching TRBD1. Germline V CDR1 and CDR2: ENHRY, SYGVKD. Trimming at V came to 8 bases and at J to 2 bases, leaving 13 bases not matched to a gene. The CDR3 covers 17 residues. The CDR3 spells CAIGGQGTIAGNQPQHF. The CDR3 DNA follows: TGTGCCATCGGAGGACAGGGGACGATAGCAGGCAATCAGCCCCAGCATTTT.

V is TRBV2 and J is TRBJ1-1, with unresolved D. This CDR3 comprises 13 residues. The V and J ends lost 2 bases and 1 base respectively, with 5 bases between them. The germline V gene has CDR1 SNHLY and CDR2 FYNNEI. The CDR3 is CASSEWRNTEAFF. For the CDR3, the DNA is TGTGCCAGCAGTGAATGGAGGAACACTGAAGCTTTCTTT.

The chain combines TRBV5-1 with TRBJ2-7; D remains unclear. Germline assignment: CDR1 SGHRS and CDR2 YFSETQ. Trimming stripped 7 bases from V and 5 bases from J, with 25 bases between. CDR3 length equals 16 residues. CDR3 sequence: CASAPISGLWVDEQYF. The CDR3 coding sequence is TGCGCCAGCGCCCCAATCTCAGGCCTCTGGGTGGACGAGCAGTACTTC. Variable domain in full (rest from reference TRBV5-1 and TRBJ2-7): KAGVTQTPRYLIKTRGQQVTLSCSPISGHRSVSWYQQTPGQGLQFLFEYFSETQRNKGNFPGRFSGRQFSNSRSEMNVSTLELGDSALYLCASAPISGLWVDEQYFGPGTRLTVT.

The J gene is TRBJ1-5, the V gene TRBV4-1, with 9 positions matching TRBD1. CDR3 length: 19 residues. Germline CDR1 MGHRA, CDR2 YSYEKL. With 1 base clipped from V and 0 bases from J, the junction kept 10 bases outside the gene matches. CDR3: CASSQATGGFSVSNQPQHF. The CDR3, as DNA: TGCGCCAGCAGCCAAGCGACAGGGGGTTTTTCGGTTAGCAATCAGCCCCAGCATTTT.

The rearrangement joins TRBV11-2 to TRBJ1-1; 9 bases match TRBD1. The ends lost 6 bases at V and 6 bases at J; junction bases unmatched: 5. Germline V gene lookup returns CDR1 SGHAT and CDR2 FQNNGV. The CDR3 is made up of 13 amino acids. The CDR3 here is CASRRTGAPEAFF. As DNA, the CDR3 is TGTGCCAGCAGGCGGACAGGGGCTCCTGAAGCTTTCTTT.

The chain couples TRBV4-1 to TRBJ1-1; D is unclear. Looked up from germline, CDR1 is MGHRA and CDR2 is YSYEKL. The CDR3 sequence is 13 residues long. V was shortened by 2 bases and J by 5 bases, with 9 bases between the two germline ends. CDR3 protein: CASSQSLRTEAFF. CDR3 coding DNA: TGCGCCAGCAGCCAATCGTTGAGGACTGAAGCTTTCTTT.

By frequency, this clone is medium-sized. The chain couples TRBV6-6 to TRBJ1-1, with a weak D call TRBD1 (6 bases). The CDR3 contains 14 residues. Deletions cut 5 bases from V and 3 bases from J, with 13 bases between. The germline CDR1 and CDR2 sequences are MNHNY and SVGAGI (reference sequence). The CDR3 nucleotides are TGTGCCAGCAGTAAACAGGGCTGGGACACTGAAGCTTTCTTT. It specifies CASSKQGWDTEAFF.

V usage is TRBV2 and J usage is TRBJ2-6; unclear D gene. The CDR3 has 15 residues. V shed 9 bases and J shed 1 base, with 13 bases lying between them. Germline V gene sequence: CDR1 SNHLY, CDR2 FYNNEI. The CDR3 DNA reads TGTGCCAGATCCTCCGCGAATTCTGGGGCCAACGTCCTGACTTTC. Translation: CARSSANSGANVLTF.

Written as DNA, the CDR3 is TGTGCCAGCAGTCTCCTCTCCGACGGGTATCAGCCCCAGCATTTT. It yields the protein CASSLLSDGYQPQHF. This sequence joins TRBV27 and TRBJ1-5; D is undetermined. The V gene lost 5 bases and the J gene lost 5 bases, with 16 bases spanning the gap. In germline, CDR1 is MNHEY, CDR2 SMNVEV (reference sequence). The CDR3 runs to 15 residues.

V is TRBV19 and J is TRBJ1-5, with D tentatively TRBD1 (6 bases). Germline CDR1 and CDR2: LNHDA and SQIVND (reference sequence). This CDR3 spans 15 amino acids. V was pared by 10 bases and J by 0 bases, with 16 bases between. The CDR3 here is CATLDRPNSNQPQHF. The DNA of the CDR3 is TGTGCCACCTTAGACAGGCCCAATAGCAATCAGCCCCAGCATTTT.

This chain joins TRBV7-6 and TRBJ2-5; 8 bases fit TRBD1. With 1 base clipped from V and 3 bases from J, the junction kept 22 bases outside the gene matches. Germline CDR1 reads SGHVS; CDR2 reads FNYEAQ. The CDR3 spans 21 residues. The CDR3 sequence: CASSLGPWTGLFVGPKETQYF. Here the CDR3 DNA reads TGTGCCAGCAGCTTAGGCCCGTGGACAGGGCTGTTTGTGGGCCCGAAAGAGACCCAGTACTTC.

The chain is built from TRBV30 and TRBJ1-5; 7 nucleotides align to TRBD1. Germline V gene sequence: CDR1 GTSNPN, CDR2 SVGIG (reference sequence). V dropped 1 base and J dropped 2; count of bases not matched to a gene: 5. This CDR3 is built from 15 residues. The DNA of the CDR3 is TGTGCCTGGAGTGCATTGGGACAGCGCAATCAGCCCCAGCATTTT. Translation: CAWSALGQRNQPQHF.

The chain joins TRBV6-6 to TRBJ1-2; possible D gene TRBD1, 5 bases. The germline V gene encodes CDR1 MNHNY and CDR2 SVGAGI (reference sequence). The CDR3 has 13 residues. The V end was cut by 5 bases, the J end by 1 base, with 8 bases between. The DNA for the CDR3 is TGTGCCAGCAGTCCCAGGGATAACTATGGCTACACCTTC. Its translation: CASSPRDNYGYTF.

The gene calls are TRBV2 and TRBJ2-7; D possibly corresponds to TRBD2 (5 bases). CDR1 and CDR2 from the germline V gene are SNHLY and FYNNEI. The CDR3 is 12 residues long. The V end lost 5 bases, the J end lost 1 base, and 6 bases lay between the germline ends. The CDR3 loop reads CASSRESYEQYF. As DNA, the CDR3 is TGTGCCAGCAGTCGGGAATCCTACGAGCAGTACTTC.

This chain uses TRBV7-9 with TRBJ2-2; 12 nucleotides line up with TRBD2. The junction had 4 bases not matched to a gene; V was cut back by 1 base and J by 7 bases. CDR3 length: 16 residues. Germline V lookup: CDR1 SEHNR, CDR2 FQNEAQ (reference sequence). This CDR3 reads CASSLGLAGANGELFF. As DNA, the CDR3 is TGTGCCAGCAGCTTAGGACTAGCGGGAGCGAACGGGGAGCTGTTTTTT.

This chain links TRBV4-1 with TRBJ1-5; D not resolved. Germline CDR1 MGHRA, CDR2 YSYEKL. Trimming took off 4 bases at V and 4 bases at J, with 20 bases between the two ends. The CDR3 totals 17 residues. The CDR3 DNA is TGCGCCAGCAGCCGAACCACCTCGGCGGCAGCAAATCAGCCCCAGCATTTT. Protein product: CASSRTTSAAANQPQHF.

V and J are TRBV5-4 and TRBJ1-5; possibly TRBD1 for D (6 bases). The CDR3 is 14 amino acids. The V gene's germline CDR1 is SGHNT and CDR2 YYREEE (reference sequence). Deletions cut 0 bases from V and 6 bases from J, with 10 bases between. CDR3 residues: CASSLAGGAQPQHF. CDR3 DNA sequence: TGTGCCAGCAGCTTGGCGGGGGGCGCTCAGCCCCAGCATTTT.

The V gene is TRBV18, the J gene TRBJ2-7; 8 nucleotides align to TRBD1. Germline-derived CDR1 and CDR2 are KGHSH and LQKENI. CDR3 length equals 14 residues. Unmatched junction bases numbered 8, after V lost 3 bases and J lost 7 bases. DNA of the CDR3: TGTGCCAGCTCACCGTCTAGGACAGGGTGGGAGCAGTACTTC. Protein sequence: CASSPSRTGWEQYF.

CDR3 amino acids: CASIKGGASYEQYF. The CDR3 bases are TGTGCCAGCATCAAGGGCGGGGCGTCCTACGAGCAGTACTTC. This sequence joins TRBV6-1 and TRBJ2-7, with D possibly being TRBD2 (6 bases). In germline, CDR1 is MNHNS, CDR2 SASEGT. V dropped 7 bases and J dropped 1 base, with 14 bases sitting between them. The CDR3 totals 14 residues.

This chain links TRBV10-2 with TRBJ2-7; D is perhaps TRBD2 (6 bases). Germline CDR1 is WSHSY and CDR2 is SAAADI. Trimming shortened V by 6 bases and J by 1 base, and 19 bases separated the two germline ends. The CDR3 consists of 16 residues. The CDR3 region has the DNA TGCGCCAGCAGCCCGATGCGAACGGGAGAGTCCTACGAGCAGTACTTC. Its protein product is CASSPMRTGESYEQYF.